The source of this TCR beta chain is a study of cytomegalovirus exposure and HLA in healthy donors. Broader study findings: Sequence variants that were highly shared formed a cluster that was likely a sequencing artifact. Fewer N-insertions than the approximately 680-donor mean were reportedly shown by an Asian-associated ancestry cluster in a later analysis. According to the study, roughly 160 TCR beta chains were cytomegalovirus-associated. Sequences of the TCR beta chain were said to predict the HLA-A and HLA-B alleles of most subjects accurately.

Germline V gives CDR1 SGHTA, CDR2 FQGNSA. This CDR3 comprises 17 residues. With 5 bases clipped from V and 1 base from J, the junction kept 9 bases outside the gene matches. The study ran its PCR with 60 Vbeta and 13 Jbeta primers. Assay used: immunoSEQ multiplex PCR; TCRdb lists only in-frame clones, some missing. Seen here are tens of thousands of clones, roughly four fifths observed once, and the top ten hold 4% to 4.5%. This clone was counted between two and nine times. Its specificity is unknown. This sequence originates from a middle-aged man in good health and CMV-seronegative. Sample: PBMCs. V gene TRBV7-2 combines with J gene TRBJ2-5; TRBD1 aligns across 11 bases. CDR3 DNA: TGTGCCAGCAGCCCACAAGGGACAGGGGGGTCCCAAGAGACCCAGTACTTC. It yields the protein CASSPQGTGGSQETQYF.